This paragraph covers one T cell receptor (beta chain) sequence. The data originate from a study of blood T cell repertoires in COVID-19. Produced via immunoSEQ multiplex PCR; TCRdb's table is partial and in-frame only. The sample consists of fewer than 150,000 clones, around 91% of them appearing once. The CDR3 consists of 16 residues. Germline CDR1 and CDR2: SQVTM and ANQGSEA. V was clipped by 5 bases and J by 4 bases; unmatched bases: 13. This clonotype was obtained from a woman in her sixties with COVID-19, enrolled during active disease. The V gene is TRBV29-1, the J gene TRBJ1-1; 10 bases align to TRBD1. The specimen sequenced was peripheral blood. The chain's CDR3 is CSVTGVPGTGATEAFF. For the CDR3, the DNA is TGCAGCGTTACGGGTGTCCCCGGGACAGGGGCCACTGAAGCTTTCTTT.